This passage covers 4 T cell receptor beta chains from one sample sequenced in a study of blood T cell repertoires in COVID-19. Profiled with immunoSEQ multiplex PCR; TCRdb holds only in-frame clones, not every one. The table shows roughly 120,000 clones, with over 80% occurring only once. Sequencing was performed on peripheral blood. The receptors were gathered from a man aged 30 to 45 with acute or convalescent COVID-19.

This chain joins TRBV13 and TRBJ1-2, with 9 nucleotides matching TRBD1. The germline V gene has CDR1 PRHDT and CDR2 FYEKMQ (reference sequence). CDR3 length: 13 residues. The V gene end was trimmed by 6 bases and the J gene end by 7 bases; junction bases not matched to a gene: 6. The CDR3 region has the DNA TGTGCCAGCAGACAGGGGGCAGGGGGTGGCTACACCTTC. This sequence encodes CASRQGAGGGYTF.

J is TRBJ2-1 and V is TRBV3-1 (or the pseudogene TRBV3-2); 7 bases align to TRBD2. Germline loops: CDR1 LGHDT, CDR2 YNNKEL (reference sequence). Unmatched junction bases numbered 7, after V lost 0 bases and J lost 5 bases. This CDR3 is built from 16 residues. The DNA of the CDR3 is TGTGCCAGCAGCCAAGAGGTCCCTAGCGGAAACAATGAGCAGTTCTTC. Protein: CASSQEVPSGNNEQFF.

This sequence joins TRBV11-2 and TRBJ1-2; D gene unclear. Germline V gene sequence: CDR1 SGHAT, CDR2 FQNNGV. The CDR3 extends over 14 amino acids. V was clipped by 1 base and J by 7 bases, with 13 bases between them. The CDR3 here is CASSLGGVFGGYTF. DNA of the CDR3: TGTGCCAGCAGCTTAGGCGGGGTGTTCGGTGGCTACACCTTC.

The chain carries TRBV10-3 and TRBJ1-2, with D possibly matching TRBD1 (5 bases). The V and J ends lost 0 bases and 8 bases respectively, with 16 bases between them. The length of the CDR3 is 15 residues. In germline, CDR1 is ENHRY, CDR2 SYGVKD. CDR3 sequence (DNA): TGTGCCATCAGTGAGTCGAGACAGCCTTCGGACGGCTACACCTTC. It codes for CAISESRQPSDGYTF.